This is a list of T cell receptor beta chains from one sample in a study of blood T cell repertoires in COVID-19. Sequencing used immunoSEQ multiplex PCR; TCRdb keeps in-frame clones, though not all of them. Of roughly 190,000 clones listed, around 83% are singletons. The material sequenced was peripheral blood. These receptors originate from a woman between 35 and 50 years old with acute or convalescent COVID-19. Each CDR3 is given with its conserved first and last residue. The D gene is left open where the match is weak.

v_gene: TRBV24-1; j_gene: TRBJ2-5; d_gene: NA; CDR3aa: CATSDPGLQETQYF
v_gene: TRBV5-1; j_gene: TRBJ1-1; d_gene: TRBD1; CDR3aa: CASGRRGQDTEAFF
v_gene: TRBV20-1; j_gene: TRBJ2-3; d_gene: NA; CDR3aa: CSASRQSLQYF
v_gene: TRBV19; j_gene: TRBJ1-1; d_gene: NA; CDR3aa: CASSRTPMNTEAFF
v_gene: TRBV29-1; j_gene: TRBJ2-7; d_gene: NA; CDR3aa: CSVEVVEGPQGEQYF
v_gene: TRBV6-5; j_gene: TRBJ1-1; d_gene: NA; CDR3aa: CASSYGGDMGWTEAFF
v_gene: TRBV5-6; j_gene: TRBJ2-7; d_gene: TRBD2; CDR3aa: CASSLVGLSSYEQYF
v_gene: TRBV11-2; j_gene: TRBJ1-1; d_gene: NA; CDR3aa: CASSLMRGSEAFF
v_gene: TRBV4-2; j_gene: TRBJ1-4; d_gene: NA; CDR3aa: CASSQAPDSWGEKLFF
v_gene: TRBV9; j_gene: TRBJ1-4; d_gene: NA; CDR3aa: CASSGGRTPREKLFF
v_gene: TRBV3-1/TRBV3-2; j_gene: TRBJ1-1; d_gene: TRBD1; CDR3aa: CASSQDIIMDRTEAFF
v_gene: TRBV7-8; j_gene: TRBJ1-4; d_gene: TRBD1; CDR3aa: CASLPGRQGNEKLFF